The 20 T cell receptor beta chains given below trace back to one sample, sequenced in a study of T cell responses to AZD1222 COVID-19 vaccine. The repertoire was sequenced with immunoSEQ multiplex PCR; TCRdb's copy has only in-frame clones and lacks some. The sample has some 92,000 clones, around 87% seen once. The sample here was peripheral blood, taken on day 0 of AZD1222 vaccination. The origin of the receptors is an adult in good health.

The chain couples TRBV3-1 (or the pseudogene TRBV3-2) to TRBJ1-4, with D maybe TRBD1 (5 bases). The ends were cut back, 4 bases at V and 7 bases at J, with 19 bases in the middle. This CDR3 is 16 amino acids long. In germline, CDR1 is LGHDT, CDR2 YNNKEL (reference sequence). In DNA form, the CDR3 reads TGTGCCAGCAGCCGCACCGGGGCCACGGCGGGTGAAAAACTGTTTTTT. This encodes CASSRTGATAGEKLFF.

The table lists this clone with a few counts. This chain connects TRBV11-3 to TRBJ2-1; no firm D call. CDR3 length: 11 amino acids. V was clipped by 2 bases and J by 12 bases, with 8 bases between them. Germline V lookup: CDR1 SGHNT, CDR2 YENEEA. CDR3 sequence: CASSLFSRQFF. The DNA for the CDR3 is TGTGCCAGCAGCTTATTCTCGCGGCAGTTCTTC. The whole variable domain, remainder taken from reference TRBV11-3 and TRBJ2-1, is EAGVVQSPRYKIIEKKQPVAFWCNPISGHNTLYWYLQNLGQGPELLIRYENEEAVDDSQLPKDRFSAERLKGVDSTLKIQPAELGDSAVYLCASSLFSRQFFGPGTRLTVL.

The genes are TRBV5-1 and TRBJ2-1; maybe TRBD1 (5 bases). CDR1 and CDR2 (germline): SGHRS, YFSETQ. The CDR3 has 14 amino acids. With 3 bases removed from V and 7 bases from J, the gap between germline ends came to 14 bases. The DNA of the CDR3 is TGCGCCAGCAGCTCGAGATCAGGGCAGAATGAGCAGTTCTTC. This encodes CASSSRSGQNEQFF.

The chain employs TRBV9 and TRBJ2-2, with TRBD1 identical over 7 bases. The CDR3 spans 15 residues. Germline CDR1 and CDR2: SGDLS and YYNGEE. With 0 bases clipped from V and 6 bases from J, the junction kept 5 bases outside the gene matches. For the CDR3, the DNA is TGTGCCAGCAGCGTAGAAGGGGGCTTCGCCGGGGAGCTGTTTTTT. Translated, it gives CASSVEGGFAGELFF.

The chain recombines TRBV28 with TRBJ1-2, with TRBD1 matching 7 bases. The CDR3 is made up of 13 amino acids. Looked up from germline, CDR1 is MDHEN and CDR2 is SYDVKM. The V and J ends lost 6 bases and 2 bases, in that order; junction bases with no gene match: 3. The CDR3 spells CASSSGGNYGYTF. The CDR3 DNA reads TGTGCCAGCAGCTCAGGGGGGAACTATGGCTACACCTTC.

Only a few counts were recorded for this clone. The chain couples TRBV4-2 to TRBJ1-2, with no clear D. The CDR3 length is 13 residues. Germline loops: CDR1 LGHNA, CDR2 YNFKEQ. V shed 0 bases and J shed 4 bases, with 6 bases lying between them. The CDR3 here is CASSQDASYGYTF. CDR3 DNA: TGTGCCAGCAGCCAAGACGCCAGCTATGGCTACACCTTC.

The J gene is TRBJ1-2, the V gene TRBV5-6, with D possibly TRBD1 on 5 matching bases. Trimming removed 0 bases at V and 5 bases at J, with 14 bases between. The CDR3 consists of 15 residues. Germline V lookup: CDR1 SGHDT, CDR2 YYEEEE. The CDR3 bases are TGTGCCAGCAGCTTGGAAATGGGGCAATCGTATGGCTACACCTTC. This translates into CASSLEMGQSYGYTF.

The chain carries TRBV4-1 and TRBJ1-5; no clear D gene. V gave up 1 base and J gave up 0 bases, with 13 bases separating them. This CDR3 region has 17 residues. Germline V gene data show CDR1 as MGHRA and CDR2 as YSYEKL. CDR3 DNA sequence: TGCGCCAGCAGCCAAGCGCCCTGGGTCTATAGCAATCAGCCCCAGCATTTT. Its translation is CASSQAPWVYSNQPQHF.

The V call is TRBV19, the J call TRBJ2-1; D remains unclear. V was clipped by 6 bases and J by 7 bases, with 13 bases between them. This CDR3 comprises 13 residues. Germline V CDR1 and CDR2: LNHDA, SQIVND (reference sequence). In DNA, the CDR3 is TGTGCCAGTAGATCTGGGGTGGTTAATGAGCAGTTCTTC. Encoded protein: CASRSGVVNEQFF.

This chain uses TRBV11-2 with TRBJ1-6, with 7 bases that match TRBD1. Germline loops: CDR1 SGHAT, CDR2 FQNNGV. This CDR3 is built from 15 residues. With 0 bases clipped from V and 6 bases from J, the junction kept 2 bases outside the gene matches. DNA of the CDR3: TGTGCCAGCAGCTTAGAGGGACAGTTTAATTCACCCCTCCACTTT. Translating gives CASSLEGQFNSPLHF. Using reference TRBV11-2 and TRBJ1-6 for the parts outside the CDR3, the full variable domain is EAGVAQSPRYKIIEKRQSVAFWCNPISGHATLYWYQQILGQGPKLLIQFQNNGVVDDSQLPKDRFSAERLKGVDSTLKIQPAKLEDSAVYLCASSLEGQFNSPLHFGNGTRLTVT.

The chain carries TRBV28 and TRBJ2-2; 10 bases are shared with TRBD1. CDR1 is MDHEN and CDR2 is SYDVKM in the germline V gene. Trimming at V came to 6 bases and at J to 3 bases, leaving 4 bases not matched to a gene. CDR3 length: 15 amino acids. The CDR3 loop is CASRPGTGDTGELFF. The CDR3 DNA reads TGTGCCAGCAGACCCGGGACAGGGGACACCGGGGAGCTGTTTTTT. Looking up the rest from reference TRBV28 and TRBJ2-2 gives the full variable domain: DVKVTQSSRYLVKRTGEKVFLECVQDMDHENMFWYRQDPGLGLRLIYFSYDVKMKEKGDIPEGYSVSREKKERFSLILESASTNQTSMYLCASRPGTGDTGELFFGEGSRLTVL.

This clone showed up just a few times. The chain links TRBV19 to TRBJ2-7, with 9 bases identical to TRBD2. The germline gives CDR1 LNHDA, CDR2 SQIVND (reference sequence). With 6 bases clipped from V and 4 bases from J, the junction kept 10 bases outside the gene matches. The CDR3 totals 15 residues. The CDR3 is CASRRSSGTSYEQYF. Here the CDR3 DNA reads TGTGCCAGTAGGCGCTCTAGCGGGACTTCTTACGAGCAGTACTTC.

The chain uses TRBV18 and TRBJ2-1; no clear D. Deletions cut 5 bases from V and 8 bases from J, with 22 bases between. There are 16 residues in the CDR3. CDR1 KGHSH and CDR2 LQKENI come from the germline V gene. The CDR3 sequence: CASSGSASRYLDEQFF. CDR3 in DNA: TGTGCCAGCTCAGGGTCAGCCTCCCGATATTTGGATGAGCAGTTCTTC.

This clone was seen more than once but under ten times. The chain recombines TRBV6-1 with TRBJ2-3; 11 bases map to TRBD2. Trimming removed 3 bases from V and 7 bases from J; junction bases left unmatched: 6. Per the germline V gene, CDR1 is MNHNS and CDR2 is SASEGT. This CDR3 has 15 amino acids. The CDR3 reads CASSDLAGGPNTQYF. Written as DNA, the CDR3 is TGTGCCAGCAGTGATTTAGCGGGAGGGCCTAATACGCAGTATTTT.

The chain is built from TRBV4-2 and TRBJ1-4; a possible D gene is TRBD1 (6 bases). Trimming shortened V by 0 bases and J by 6 bases, and 14 bases separated the two germline ends. Germline values: CDR1 LGHNA, CDR2 YNFKEQ. The CDR3 spans 16 residues. The DNA of the CDR3 is TGTGCCAGCAGCCAAGAGCGGCTAGGGGGGGATGAAAAACTGTTTTTT. This gives the protein CASSQERLGGDEKLFF.

This sequence joins TRBV4-1 and TRBJ2-5, with 8 bases that match TRBD1. The CDR3 totals 17 residues. The V and J ends lost 0 bases and 4 bases, in that order; junction bases with no gene match: 10. Germline V gene data show CDR1 as MGHRA and CDR2 as YSYEKL. The CDR3 nucleotides are TGCGCCAGCAGCCAAGATGTCTCGACAGGGGTTGGAGAGACCCAGTACTTC. It yields the protein CASSQDVSTGVGETQYF.

The V and J genes are TRBV6-5 and TRBJ1-1, with a weak D call TRBD1 (5 bases). Germline values: CDR1 MNHEY, CDR2 SVGAGI. The CDR3 covers 15 residues. V dropped 0 bases and J dropped 5 bases, with 13 bases sitting between them. Here the CDR3 reads CASSYSISRGTEAFF. The CDR3 region has the DNA TGTGCCAGCAGTTACTCAATCAGTCGGGGGACTGAAGCTTTCTTT.

V and J are TRBV6-2 or TRBV6-3 and TRBJ2-7, with 11 bases aligning to TRBD2. The CDR3 length is 14 residues. V shed 2 bases and J 3 bases; nucleotides not matched to a gene: 0. Germline V lookup: CDR1 MNHEY, CDR2 SVGEGT. The CDR3: CASSYGTSGYEQYF. CDR3 coding DNA: TGTGCCAGCAGTTACGGGACTAGCGGCTACGAGCAGTACTTC.

The gene calls are TRBV19 and TRBJ1-6, with 7 bases lining up with TRBD1. The V gene's germline CDR1 is LNHDA and CDR2 SQIVND (reference sequence). J lost 7 bases, V lost 10 bases, and 7 bases had no gene match. The CDR3 runs to 13 residues. The CDR3 nucleotides are TGTGCCACCGAGACAGGGCCGAATTCACCCCTCCACTTT. Translating gives CATETGPNSPLHF.

The chain couples TRBV5-1 to TRBJ2-3; 13 bases are a match to TRBD2. Trimming removed 6 bases from V and 8 bases from J; junction bases left unmatched: 6. Per the germline V gene, CDR1 is SGHRS and CDR2 is YFSETQ. The CDR3 has 14 residues. The chain's CDR3 is CASTEGLAGTTQYF. DNA of the CDR3: TGCGCCAGCACGGAGGGACTAGCGGGGACTACGCAGTATTTT.